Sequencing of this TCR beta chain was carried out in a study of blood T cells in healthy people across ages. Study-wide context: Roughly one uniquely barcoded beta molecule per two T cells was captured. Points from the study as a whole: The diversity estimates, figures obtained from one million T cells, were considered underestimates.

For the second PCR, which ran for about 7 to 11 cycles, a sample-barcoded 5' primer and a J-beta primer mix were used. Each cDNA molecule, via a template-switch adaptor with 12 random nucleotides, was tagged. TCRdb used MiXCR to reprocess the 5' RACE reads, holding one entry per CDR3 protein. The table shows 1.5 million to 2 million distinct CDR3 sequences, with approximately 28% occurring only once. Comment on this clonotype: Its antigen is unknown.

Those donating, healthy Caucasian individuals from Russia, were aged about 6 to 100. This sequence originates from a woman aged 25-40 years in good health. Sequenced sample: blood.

The chain's CDR3 is CASSRQGPGEQYF. The CDR3 DNA sequence: TGTGCCAGCAGCCGACAGGGCCCCGGGGAGCAGTACTTC. V gene TRBV7-2 combines with J gene TRBJ2-7; TRBD1 aligns across 7 bases. The CDR3 loop spans 13 amino acids. Trimming took 5 bases from V and 7 from J; bases not matched to a gene: 8. Looked up from germline, CDR1 is SGHTA and CDR2 is FQGNSA.